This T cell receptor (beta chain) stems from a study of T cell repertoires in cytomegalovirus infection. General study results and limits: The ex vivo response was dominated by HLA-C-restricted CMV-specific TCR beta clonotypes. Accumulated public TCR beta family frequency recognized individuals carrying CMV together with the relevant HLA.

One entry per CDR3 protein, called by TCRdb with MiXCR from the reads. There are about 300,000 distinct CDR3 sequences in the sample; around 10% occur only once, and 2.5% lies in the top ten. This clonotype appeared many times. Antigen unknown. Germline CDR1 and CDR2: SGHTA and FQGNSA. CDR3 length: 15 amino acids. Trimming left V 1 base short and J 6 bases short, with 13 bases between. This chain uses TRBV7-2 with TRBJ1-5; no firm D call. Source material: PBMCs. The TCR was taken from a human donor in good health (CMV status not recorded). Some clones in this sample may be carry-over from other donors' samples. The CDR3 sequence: CASSLVNDLTQPQHF. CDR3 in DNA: TGTGCCAGCAGCTTAGTGAACGACCTTACTCAGCCCCAGCATTTT.